This T cell receptor beta chain was documented in a study of cytomegalovirus exposure and HLA in healthy donors. Use of 60 Vbeta and 13 Jbeta primers characterized the PCR. TCRdb's copy holds only in-frame clones and misses some; the assay was immunoSEQ multiplex PCR. Of some 190,000 clones in the sample, more than 80% were seen once. This CDR3 has 17 residues. Germline CDR1 is KGHSH and CDR2 is LQKENI. The V and J ends lost 3 bases and 0 bases, in that order; junction bases with no gene match: 7. Study results and caveats: The authors later found TCR association rates varying by HLA locus, with DRB1 most and HLA-C fewest. Specificity for CMV antigens was confirmed in vitro for a few of the CMV-associated chains. The study flagged around 160 TCR beta chains as cytomegalovirus-associated.

Concerning this clone: Its target is not known.

Sequenced input: PBMCs. The chain recombines TRBV18 with TRBJ2-3; 9 nucleotides align to TRBD1. The clonotype was recovered from a male donor in good health and CMV-seronegative. CDR3 nucleotide sequence: TGTGCCAGCTCACCGATCACCGGGACAGGGAGCACAGATACGCAGTATTTT. Residues: CASSPITGTGSTDTQYF.